Following are 6 T cell receptor beta chains from one sample sequenced in a study of metastatic and nonmetastatic thyroid tumors. TCRdb reprocessed the PCR reads via MiXCR. The data contain 55,000 or so clones, approximately 15% of them seen just once; the ten biggest clones take up under 3%. Until they underwent thyroid surgery, no patient had received any treatment. The specimen sequenced was blood. All receptors come from a female donor with papillary thyroid cancer or a benign thyroid nodule (not recorded which). Some clones in this sample may be carry-over from other donors' samples.

By share of the sample, this clone is medium-sized. The CDR3 reads CASNPTDPSRGYTF. The CDR3 DNA reads as TGTGCCAGCAATCCGACAGACCCGTCGAGGGGCTACACCTTC. The chain recombines TRBV6-1 with TRBJ1-2, with D possibly being TRBD1 (5 bases). Germline assignment: CDR1 MNHNS and CDR2 SASEGT. V lost 7 bases and J 8 bases, leaving 20 bases between the germline ends. CDR3 length equals 14 residues.

Comments on this clone: Other DNA sequences of this sample code for an identical CDR3. CDR3 sequence: CASSRERNYSPLHF. The CDR3 coding sequence is TGTGCCAGCAGCAGAGAGAGGAATTACTCACCCCTCCACTTT. The chain is built from TRBV7-3 and TRBJ1-6; unclear D gene. Germline lookup yields CDR1 SGHTA and CDR2 FQGTGA. The CDR3 is 14 residues long. The V end was cut by 5 bases, the J end by 10 bases, with 15 bases between.

The rearrangement links TRBV11-1 to TRBJ2-6; possibly TRBD2 for D (5 bases). Germline values: CDR1 SGHAT, CDR2 FQDESV (reference sequence). CDR3 length: 18 amino acids. V shed 5 bases and J shed 4 bases, with 21 bases lying between them. CDR3 DNA sequence: TGTGCCAGCAGCATTCCTATCGCGAGGGAATCAGGGGCCAACGTCCTGACTTTC. Residues: CASSIPIARESGANVLTF.

This clone was observed a few times. Possible read error: a much larger clone is one base away. The chain carries TRBV20-1 and TRBJ2-2; TRBD2 aligns across 9 bases. Germline values: CDR1 DFQATT, CDR2 SNEGSKA (reference sequence). CDR3 length: 14 amino acids. The CDR3 region has the DNA TGCAGTGCTAGATCTAGCGGGAACACCGGGGAGCTGCTTTTT. This codes for CSARSSGNTGELLF.

The table lists this clone with many counts. The rearrangement links TRBV19 to TRBJ2-2; 8 bases are shared with TRBD1. The CDR3 length is 14 residues. The germline V gene encodes CDR1 LNHDA and CDR2 SQIVND (reference sequence). Trimming removed 4 bases from V and 3 bases from J; junction bases left unmatched: 1. The CDR3 DNA follows: TGTGCCAGTAGTACGGGACAGGACACCGGGGAGCTGTTTTTT. Encoded protein: CASSTGQDTGELFF.

The chain recombines TRBV7-9 with TRBJ2-2; possibly TRBD1 for D (5 bases). The CDR3 runs to 13 residues. Trimming removed 0 bases from V and 6 bases from J, with 5 bases in between. Germline V gene lookup returns CDR1 SEHNR and CDR2 FQNEAQ (reference sequence). The CDR3 sequence: CASSLAGPGELFF. In DNA, the CDR3 is TGTGCCAGCAGCTTAGCGGGGCCCGGGGAGCTGTTTTTT.